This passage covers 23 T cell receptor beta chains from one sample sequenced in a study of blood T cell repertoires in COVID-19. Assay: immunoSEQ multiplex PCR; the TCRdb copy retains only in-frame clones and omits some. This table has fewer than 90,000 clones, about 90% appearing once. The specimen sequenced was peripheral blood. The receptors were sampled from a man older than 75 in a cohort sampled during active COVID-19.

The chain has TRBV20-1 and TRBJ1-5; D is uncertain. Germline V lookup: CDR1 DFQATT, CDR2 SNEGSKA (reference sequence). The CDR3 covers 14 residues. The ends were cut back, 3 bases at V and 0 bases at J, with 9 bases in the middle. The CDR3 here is CSASIPYSNQPQHF. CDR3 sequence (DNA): TGCAGTGCTAGTATACCCTATAGCAATCAGCCCCAGCATTTT.

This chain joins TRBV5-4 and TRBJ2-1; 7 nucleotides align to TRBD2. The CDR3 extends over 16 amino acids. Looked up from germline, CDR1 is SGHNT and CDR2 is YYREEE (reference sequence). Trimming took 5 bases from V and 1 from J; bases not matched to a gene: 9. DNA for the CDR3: TGTGCCAGCAGTACCCAGCGGGGCGAGTCCTACAATGAGCAGTTCTTC. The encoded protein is CASSTQRGESYNEQFF.

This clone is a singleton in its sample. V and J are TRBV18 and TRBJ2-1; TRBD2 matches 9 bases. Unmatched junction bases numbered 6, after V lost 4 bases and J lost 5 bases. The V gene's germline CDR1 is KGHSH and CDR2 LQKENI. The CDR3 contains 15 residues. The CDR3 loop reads CASSLGIAGDNEQFF. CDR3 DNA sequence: TGTGCCAGCTCACTGGGAATAGCGGGGGACAATGAGCAGTTCTTC.

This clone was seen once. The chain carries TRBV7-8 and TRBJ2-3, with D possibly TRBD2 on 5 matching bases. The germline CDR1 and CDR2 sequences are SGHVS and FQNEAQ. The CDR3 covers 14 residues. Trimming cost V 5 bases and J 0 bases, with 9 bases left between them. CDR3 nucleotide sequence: TGTGCCAGCAGCCCGGGGTCTAGCACAGATACGCAGTATTTT. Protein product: CASSPGSSTDTQYF.

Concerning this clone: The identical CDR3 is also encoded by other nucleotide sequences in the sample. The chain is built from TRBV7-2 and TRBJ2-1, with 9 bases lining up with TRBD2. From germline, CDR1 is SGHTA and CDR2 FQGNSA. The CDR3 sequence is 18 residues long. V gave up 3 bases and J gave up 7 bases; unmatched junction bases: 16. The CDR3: CASSFGIGRGGLGNEQFF. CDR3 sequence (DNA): TGTGCCAGCAGCTTCGGGATTGGGCGGGGGGGCTTAGGAAATGAGCAGTTCTTC. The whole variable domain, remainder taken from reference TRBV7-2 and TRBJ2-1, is GAGVSQSPSNKVTEKGKDVELRCDPISGHTALYWYRQSLGQGLEFLIYFQGNSAPDKSGLPSDRFSAERTGGSVSTLTIQRTQQEDSAVYLCASSFGIGRGGLGNEQFFGPGTRLTVL.

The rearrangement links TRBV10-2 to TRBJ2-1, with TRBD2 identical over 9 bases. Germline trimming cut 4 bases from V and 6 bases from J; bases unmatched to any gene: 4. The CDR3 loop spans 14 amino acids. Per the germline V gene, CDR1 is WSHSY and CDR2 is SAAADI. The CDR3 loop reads CASSGAGGTNEQFF. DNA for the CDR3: TGCGCCAGCAGTGGAGCGGGGGGTACCAATGAGCAGTTCTTC.

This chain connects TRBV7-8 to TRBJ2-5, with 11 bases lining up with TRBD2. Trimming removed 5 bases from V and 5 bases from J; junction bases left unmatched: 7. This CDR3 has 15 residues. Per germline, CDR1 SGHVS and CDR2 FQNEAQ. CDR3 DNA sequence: TGTGCCAGCAGCCGTAGCGGGGGGGGATTGGAGACCCAGTACTTC. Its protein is CASSRSGGGLETQYF.

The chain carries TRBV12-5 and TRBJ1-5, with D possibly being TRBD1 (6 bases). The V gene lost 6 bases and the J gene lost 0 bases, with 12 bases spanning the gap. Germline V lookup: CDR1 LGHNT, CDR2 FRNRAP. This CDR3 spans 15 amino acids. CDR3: CASGPGQYSNQPQHF. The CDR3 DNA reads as TGTGCTAGTGGCCCCGGACAGTATAGCAATCAGCCCCAGCATTTT.

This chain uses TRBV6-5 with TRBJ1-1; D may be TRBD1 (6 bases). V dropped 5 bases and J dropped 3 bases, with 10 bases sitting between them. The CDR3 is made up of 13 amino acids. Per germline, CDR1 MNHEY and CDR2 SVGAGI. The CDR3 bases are TGTGCCAGCAGTCTTTCAGGGGACACTGAAGCTTTCTTT. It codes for CASSLSGDTEAFF.

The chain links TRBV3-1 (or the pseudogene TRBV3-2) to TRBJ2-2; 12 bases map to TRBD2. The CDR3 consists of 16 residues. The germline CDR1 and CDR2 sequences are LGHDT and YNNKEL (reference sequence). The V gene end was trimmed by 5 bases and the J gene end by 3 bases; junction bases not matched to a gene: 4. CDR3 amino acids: CASSALAGGYTGELFF. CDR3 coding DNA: TGTGCCAGCAGCGCACTAGCGGGGGGATACACCGGGGAGCTGTTTTTT.

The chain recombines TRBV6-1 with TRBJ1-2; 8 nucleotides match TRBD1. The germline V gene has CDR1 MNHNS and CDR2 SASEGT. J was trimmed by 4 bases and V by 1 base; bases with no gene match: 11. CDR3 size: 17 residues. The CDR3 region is CASSEGGQANTVYGYTF. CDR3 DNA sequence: TGTGCCAGCAGTGAAGGGGGACAGGCTAATACTGTCTATGGCTACACCTTC.

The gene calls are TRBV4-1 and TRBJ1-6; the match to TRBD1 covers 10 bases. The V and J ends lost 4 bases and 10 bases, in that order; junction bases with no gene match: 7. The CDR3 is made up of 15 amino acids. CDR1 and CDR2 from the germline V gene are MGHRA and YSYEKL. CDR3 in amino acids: CASSRVDRGNSPLHF. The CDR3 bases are TGCGCCAGCAGCCGGGTGGACAGGGGGAACTCACCCCTCCACTTT.

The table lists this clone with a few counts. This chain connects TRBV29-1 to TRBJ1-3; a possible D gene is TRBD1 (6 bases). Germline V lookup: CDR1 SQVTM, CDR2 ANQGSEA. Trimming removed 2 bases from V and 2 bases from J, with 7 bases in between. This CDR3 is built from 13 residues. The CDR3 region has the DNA TGCAGCGTTGAACGGGACACTGGAAACACCATATATTTT. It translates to CSVERDTGNTIYF.

The DNA for the CDR3 is TGCGCCAGCAGCGGAGGGGGCAGAAACACTGAAGCTTTCTTT. Its translation is CASSGGGRNTEAFF. The V and J genes are TRBV5-1 and TRBJ1-1, with 7 bases matching TRBD1. Per germline, CDR1 SGHRS and CDR2 YFSETQ. With 4 bases clipped from V and 2 bases from J, the junction kept 5 bases outside the gene matches. This CDR3 has 14 residues.

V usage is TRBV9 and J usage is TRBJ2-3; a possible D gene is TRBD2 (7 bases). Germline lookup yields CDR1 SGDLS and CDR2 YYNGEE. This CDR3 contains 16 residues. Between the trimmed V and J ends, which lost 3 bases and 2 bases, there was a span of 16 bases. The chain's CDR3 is CASSGSRGGLTDTQYF. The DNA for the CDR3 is TGTGCCAGCAGCGGGTCAAGGGGGGGACTCACAGATACGCAGTATTTT.

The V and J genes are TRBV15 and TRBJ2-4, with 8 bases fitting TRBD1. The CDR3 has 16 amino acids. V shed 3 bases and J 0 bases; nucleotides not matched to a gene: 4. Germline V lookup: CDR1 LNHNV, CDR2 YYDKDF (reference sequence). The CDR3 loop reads CATSRDRDLAKNIQYF. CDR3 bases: TGTGCCACCAGCAGGGACAGGGACCTAGCCAAAAACATTCAGTACTTC. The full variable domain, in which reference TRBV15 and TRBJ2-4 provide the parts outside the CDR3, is DAMVIQNPRYQVTQFGKPVTLSCSQTLNHNVMYWYQQKSSQAPKLLFHYYDKDFNNEADTPDNFQSRRPNTSFCFLDIRSPGLGDTAMYLCATSRDRDLAKNIQYFGAGTRLSVL.

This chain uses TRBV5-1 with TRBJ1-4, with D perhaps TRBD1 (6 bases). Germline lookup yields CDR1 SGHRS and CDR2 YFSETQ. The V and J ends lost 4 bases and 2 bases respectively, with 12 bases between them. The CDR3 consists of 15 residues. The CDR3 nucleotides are TGCGCCAGCAGCGCCAACAGGGAGACTAATGAAAAACTGTTTTTT. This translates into CASSANRETNEKLFF. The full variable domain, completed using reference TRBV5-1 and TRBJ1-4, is KAGVTQTPRYLIKTRGQQVTLSCSPISGHRSVSWYQQTPGQGLQFLFEYFSETQRNKGNFPGRFSGRQFSNSRSEMNVSTLELGDSALYLCASSANRETNEKLFFGSGTQLSVL.

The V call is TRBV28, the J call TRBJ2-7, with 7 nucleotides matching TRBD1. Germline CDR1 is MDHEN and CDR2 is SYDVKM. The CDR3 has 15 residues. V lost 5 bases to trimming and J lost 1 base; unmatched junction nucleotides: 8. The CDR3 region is CASSAPGQSSYEQYV. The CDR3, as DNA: TGTGCCAGCAGTGCTCCGGGACAGTCGTCCTACGAGCAGTACGTC.

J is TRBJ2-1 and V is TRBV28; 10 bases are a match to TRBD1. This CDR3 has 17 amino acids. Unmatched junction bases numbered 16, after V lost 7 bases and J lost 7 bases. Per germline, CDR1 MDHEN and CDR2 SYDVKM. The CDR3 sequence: CASNALPGQGSRNEQFF. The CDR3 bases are TGTGCCAGCAACGCCCTTCCGGGACAGGGGTCAAGGAATGAGCAGTTCTTC.

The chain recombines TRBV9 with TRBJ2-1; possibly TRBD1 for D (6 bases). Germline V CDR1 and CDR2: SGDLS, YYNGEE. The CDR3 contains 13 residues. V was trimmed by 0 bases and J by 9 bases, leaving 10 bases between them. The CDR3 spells CASSVEGGIEQFF. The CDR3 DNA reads TGTGCCAGCAGCGTAGAAGGGGGAATTGAGCAGTTCTTC. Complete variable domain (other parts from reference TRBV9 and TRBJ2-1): DSGVTQTPKHLITATGQRVTLRCSPRSGDLSVYWYQQSLDQGLQFLIQYYNGEERAKGNILERFSAQQFPDLHSELNLSSLELGDSALYFCASSVEGGIEQFFGPGTRLTVL.

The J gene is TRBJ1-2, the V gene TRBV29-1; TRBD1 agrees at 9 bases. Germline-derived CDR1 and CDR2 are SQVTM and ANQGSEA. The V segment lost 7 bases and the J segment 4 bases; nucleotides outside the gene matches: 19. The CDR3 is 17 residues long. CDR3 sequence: CSAVAPGQGTYTYGYTF. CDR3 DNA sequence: TGCAGCGCTGTCGCTCCGGGACAGGGAACCTACACCTATGGCTACACCTTC. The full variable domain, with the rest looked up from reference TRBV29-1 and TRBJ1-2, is SAVISQKPSRDICQRGTSLTIQCQVDSQVTMMFWYRQQPGQSLTLIATANQGSEATYESGFVIDKFPISRPNLTFSTLTVSNMSPEDSSIYLCSAVAPGQGTYTYGYTFGSGTRLTVV.

The CDR3 DNA is TGTGCCAGCAGCTTTGGGGGAGGTCAAGAGACCCAGTACTTC. Translation gives CASSFGGGQETQYF. J is TRBJ2-5 and V is TRBV7-3; D perhaps matches TRBD2 (6 bases). The germline CDR1 and CDR2 sequences are SGHTA and FQGTGA. Trimming removed 3 bases from V and 2 bases from J, with 10 bases in between. This CDR3 has 14 amino acids.

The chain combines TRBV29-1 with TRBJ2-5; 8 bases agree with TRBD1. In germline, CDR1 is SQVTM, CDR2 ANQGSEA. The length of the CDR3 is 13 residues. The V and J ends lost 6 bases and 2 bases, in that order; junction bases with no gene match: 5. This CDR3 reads CSVRGRSQETQYF. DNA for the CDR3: TGCAGCGTCAGGGGGCGTTCGCAAGAGACCCAGTACTTC.